Reported below is one TCR beta chain. This sample stems from a study of T cell responses to AZD1222 COVID-19 vaccine. TCRdb's copy holds only in-frame clones and misses some; the assay was immunoSEQ multiplex PCR. In the table there are more than 120,000 clones, roughly 87% of which are singletons. The source material was peripheral blood, sampled 28 days after the second dose of the MenACWY control vaccine. This TCR was sampled from an adult who received the MenACWY meningococcal vaccine as a control.

The CDR3 nucleotides are TGCGCCAGCAGCTTGGCTGGGGGGGAGACCCAGTACTTC. This gives the protein CASSLAGGETQYF. The chain uses TRBV5-1 and TRBJ2-5, with a tentative D call TRBD2 (6 bases). V was trimmed by 0 bases and J by 5 bases, leaving 8 bases between them. The germline gives CDR1 SGHRS, CDR2 YFSETQ. This CDR3 region has 13 residues.